This passage covers 16 T cell receptor beta chains from one sample sequenced in a study of T cells in Graves' hyperthyroidism and ophthalmopathy. RNA transcripts served as the template for amplifying TCR beta CDR3 regions. TCR CDR3 underwent first-round RT-PCR with the HTBI primer set. TCRdb recomputed calls from the multiplex PCR reads with MiXCR, one row per CDR3 protein. In the table there are about 290,000 distinct CDR3 sequences, roughly 14% of which are singletons. The sequenced sample was blood. These receptors were taken from a woman under 40 with Graves' hyperthyroidism that later progressed to Graves' ophthalmopathy.

The chain has TRBV6-1 and TRBJ2-7; 9 bases fit TRBD1. The CDR3 contains 18 residues. Germline V gene data show CDR1 as MNHNS and CDR2 as SASEGT. V gave up 4 bases and J gave up 3 bases; unmatched junction bases: 16. CDR3 protein: CASSVHLNKPGQGYEQYF. Here the CDR3 DNA reads TGTGCCAGCAGTGTACACCTAAATAAACCGGGACAGGGCTACGAGCAGTACTTC.

This clonotype has only a few counts. The CDR3 DNA reads as TGTGCCAGTAGTATAGTCCCAACGAACAATGAGCAGTTCTTC. Amino acids: CASSIVPTNNEQFF. The chain uses TRBV19 and TRBJ2-1; D is ambiguous. The germline gives CDR1 LNHDA, CDR2 SQIVND (reference sequence). Between the trimmed V and J ends, which lost 1 base and 5 bases, there was a span of 9 bases. The CDR3 is 14 amino acids.

This clonotype was observed many times. This sequence joins TRBV10-3 and TRBJ1-1; no clear D. V lost 10 bases, J lost 1 base, and 7 bases lay in between. Per germline, CDR1 ENHRY and CDR2 SYGVKD. CDR3 length: 11 amino acids. In nucleotides, the CDR3 is TGTGCCACCTCAGGGAACACTGAAGCTTTCTTT. Residues: CATSGNTEAFF.

Many counts were recorded for this clonotype. This chain links TRBV5-1 with TRBJ2-3; D possibly corresponds to TRBD2 (6 bases). CDR1 is SGHRS, CDR2 YFSETQ, per germline. The CDR3 extends over 15 amino acids. The germline V and J ends were trimmed by 4 bases and 0 bases, with 12 bases remaining between them. CDR3 protein: CASSTRGTSTDTQYF. In DNA form, the CDR3 reads TGCGCCAGCAGCACCCGGGGGACTAGCACAGATACGCAGTATTTT.

This clonotype was seen a handful of times. This chain links TRBV5-4 with TRBJ2-5; weak D call: TRBD2 (6 bases). Per the germline V gene, CDR1 is SGHNT and CDR2 is YYREEE (reference sequence). The V and J ends lost 5 bases and 4 bases respectively, with 15 bases between them. This CDR3 spans 14 amino acids. The CDR3 bases are TGTGCCAGCAGATATGGGGCGGGGTCAGAGACCCAGTACTTC. It translates to CASRYGAGSETQYF.

This clonotype has just a few counts. The chain couples TRBV4-1 to TRBJ2-1; D perhaps matches TRBD2 (6 bases). Germline lookup yields CDR1 MGHRA and CDR2 YSYEKL. The V and J ends lost 4 bases and 6 bases respectively, with 16 bases between them. This CDR3 spans 15 amino acids. In nucleotides, the CDR3 is TGCGCCAGCAGCCGTTGGGGACTCGACCCCAATGAGCAGTTCTTC. It encodes CASSRWGLDPNEQFF.

This clonotype was recorded at least ten times. CDR3 amino acids: CASSSLAGEYEQYF. The CDR3 DNA is TGTGCCAGCAGCTCACTAGCGGGAGAATACGAGCAGTACTTC. The chain recombines TRBV11-2 with TRBJ2-7, with 11 bases fitting TRBD2. This CDR3 region has 14 residues. The V gene end was trimmed by 4 bases and the J gene end by 4 bases; junction bases not matched to a gene: 3. Germline CDR1 and CDR2: SGHAT and FQNNGV.

This clonotype showed up many times. This chain links TRBV20-1 with TRBJ2-5, with a tentative D call TRBD2 (5 bases). Looked up from germline, CDR1 is DFQATT and CDR2 is SNEGSKA (reference sequence). V was cut by 7 bases and J by 1 base, with 13 bases left in between. CDR3 length: 13 amino acids. CDR3 DNA sequence: TGCAGTGTTTTATCCAGCGGCCAAGAGACCCAGTACTTC. It specifies CSVLSSGQETQYF.

Many counts were recorded for this clonotype. This chain connects TRBV3-1 to TRBJ1-4; the D is unclear. This CDR3 region has 14 residues. V lost 4 bases and J 0 bases, leaving 6 bases between the germline ends. Germline CDR1 LGHDT, CDR2 YNNKEL (reference sequence). This CDR3 reads CASSPTPTNEKLFF. Here the CDR3 DNA reads TGTGCCAGCAGCCCGACACCAACTAATGAAAAACTGTTTTTT.

This clonotype showed up many times. The rearrangement links TRBV15 to TRBJ2-7, with D unclear. Trimming shortened V by 5 bases and J by 7 bases, and 12 bases separated the two germline ends. CDR1 is LNHNV and CDR2 is YYDKDF in the germline V gene (reference sequence). This CDR3 has 12 residues. In DNA, the CDR3 is TGTGCCACCAGCCAAGGGTTCGGGGAGCAGTACTTC. Protein: CATSQGFGEQYF.

The sample holds a few counts of this clonotype. CDR3 sequence (DNA): TGTGCCAGCAGTCCGAACGGACTAGACTACAATGAGCAGTTCTTC. Encoded protein: CASSPNGLDYNEQFF. The chain has TRBV7-9 and TRBJ2-1, with 7 nucleotides matching TRBD2. V trimming: 6 bases; J trimming: 3 bases; junction bases outside the gene matches: 8. Germline V gene data show CDR1 as SEHNR and CDR2 as FQNEAQ (reference sequence). CDR3 length: 15 residues.

This clonotype came up once. A much larger clone sits a single nucleotide away, making a read error possible. The chain combines TRBV7-3 with TRBJ2-1, with a weak D call TRBD2 (6 bases). The CDR3 spans 15 residues. Germline loops: CDR1 SGHTA, CDR2 FQGTGA. CDR3 protein: CASSLNLASYYEQFF. The CDR3 bases are TGTGCCAGCAGCTTAAACCTAGCGAGCTACTATGAGCAGTTCTTC.

This clonotype was recorded many times. The V gene is TRBV6-5, the J gene TRBJ1-4; D is uncertain. V lost 0 bases and J 15 bases, leaving 17 bases between the germline ends. The CDR3 sequence is 14 residues long. Germline V gives CDR1 MNHEY, CDR2 SVGAGI. Here the CDR3 reads CASSYSYGVTEVFF. CDR3 sequence (DNA): TGTGCCAGCAGTTACTCGTACGGGGTTACGGAAGTGTTTTTT.

This clonotype was seen at least ten times. The gene calls are TRBV30 and TRBJ2-1; TRBD2 matches at 8 bases. The germline CDR1 and CDR2 sequences are GTSNPN and SVGIG (reference sequence). The trim removed 0 bases at V and 8 bases at J, leaving 6 bases unmatched. The CDR3 contains 14 residues. The CDR3 coding sequence is TGTGCCTGGAGTGTACTAGCGGACTTGGATGAGCAGTTCTTC. Amino acid sequence: CAWSVLADLDEQFF.

This clonotype was recorded at least ten times. J is TRBJ2-1 and V is TRBV20-1, with TRBD2 matching 14 bases. In germline, CDR1 is DFQATT, CDR2 SNEGSKA (reference sequence). Trimming cost V 2 bases and J 6 bases; bases outside gene matches: 12. This CDR3 spans 18 amino acids. The CDR3 spells CSARIWGLAGEGTNEQFF. For the CDR3, the DNA is TGCAGTGCTAGAATTTGGGGACTAGCGGGAGAGGGGACCAATGAGCAGTTCTTC.

This clonotype was observed many times. V and J are TRBV6-2 or TRBV6-3 and TRBJ2-7, with D maybe TRBD2 (6 bases). The CDR3 runs to 11 residues. The V and J ends lost 6 bases and 5 bases respectively, with 8 bases between them. Germline V lookup: CDR1 MNHEY, CDR2 SVGEGT. The CDR3 loop reads CASSPSDEQYF. As DNA, the CDR3 is TGTGCCAGCAGCCCTAGCGACGAGCAGTACTTC.